This is a list of T cell receptor beta chains from one sample in a study of identical twins. TCRdb re-called the 5' RACE reads through MiXCR, storing one row per CDR3 protein. The sample contains around 290,000 distinct CDR3 sequences, less than 9.5% of which appear only once. These same data were also listed under a study on yellow fever vaccine responses in identical twins.

What was sequenced was CD8+ T cells sorted from blood. Source of these receptors: a woman aged 18-30 years in good health. Both conserved end residues are part of each CDR3. D genes are given only for firm matches. Clone size is stated in some rows and not others, as once, few, many or a class when expanded.

few | TRBJ1-2 | TRBV9 | TRBD1 | CASSVGQGDGYTF | TGTGCCAGCAGCGTGGGGCAGGGGGACGGCTACACCTTC
many | TRBJ2-1 | TRBV3-1 | NA | CASSQDHPGFYNEQFF | TGTGCCAGCAGCCAAGACCACCCTGGGTTTTACAATGAGCAGTTCTTC
few | TRBJ2-5 | TRBV25-1 | TRBD2 | CASSGTSGRWPQETQYF | TGTGCCAGCAGTGGGACTAGCGGGAGGTGGCCCCAAGAGACCCAGTACTTC
once | TRBJ2-7 | TRBV5-4 | NA | CASSPTVDIPYEQYF | TGTGCCAGCAGCCCGACAGTAGATATCCCCTACGAGCAGTACTTC
many | TRBJ1-4 | TRBV4-2 | NA | CASSLDSSNEKLFF | TGTGCCAGCAGCCTGGACAGTTCTAATGAAAAACTGTTTTTT
few | TRBJ2-3 | TRBV2 | NA | CASNWPRTGTDTQYF | TGTGCCAGCAATTGGCCCAGGACGGGCACAGATACGCAGTATTTT
NA | TRBJ1-1 | TRBV4-1 | NA | CASSLGDGGTEAFF | TGCGCCAGCAGCCTTGGAGACGGGGGGACTGAAGCTTTCTTT
few | TRBJ1-1 | TRBV20-1 | NA | CSARAPAGQNTEAFF | TGCAGTGCTAGAGCCCCTGCAGGGCAGAACACTGAAGCTTTCTTT
few | TRBJ2-4 | TRBV29-1 | NA | CSVTGGLGNIQYF | TGCAGCGTTACCGGGGGCCTAGGAAACATTCAGTACTTC
NA | TRBJ2-3 | TRBV27 | NA | CASSPDGRTDTQYF | TGTGCCAGCAGTCCGGACGGCCGCACAGATACGCAGTATTTT
few | TRBJ2-7 | TRBV4-3 | NA | CASSQGTGEEYEQYF | TGCGCCAGCAGCCAGGGGACCGGGGAAGAGTACGAGCAGTACTTC
NA | TRBJ1-5 | TRBV4-3 | NA | CASSQDRTVGNQPQHF | TGCGCCAGCAGCCAAGATCGGACGGTAGGCAATCAGCCCCAGCATTTT
NA | TRBJ2-2 | TRBV20-1 | TRBD2 | CSARLLQASGSGTGELFF | TGCAGTGCTAGACTTTTACAAGCTAGCGGGAGCGGCACCGGGGAGCTGTTTTTT
few | TRBJ2-7 | TRBV27 | NA | CASSYGGNYEQYF | TGTGCCAGCAGTTATGGGGGGAACTACGAGCAGTACTTC
few | TRBJ2-2 | TRBV20-1 | NA | CSARDTASTGELFF | TGCAGTGCTAGAGACACCGCAAGCACCGGGGAGCTGTTTTTT
NA | TRBJ1-5 | TRBV12-3/TRBV12-4 | NA | CASSTTNQPQHF | TGTGCCAGCAGTACAACGAATCAGCCCCAGCATTTT
few | TRBJ2-7 | TRBV11-2 | NA | CASSSGTRSYEQYF | TGTGCCAGCAGTTCCGGGACTCGATCCTACGAGCAGTACTTC
NA | TRBJ2-7 | TRBV4-1 | TRBD2 | CASSQLIPRTSGTYEQYF | TGCGCCAGCAGCCAATTGATTCCCCGGACTAGCGGGACTTACGAGCAGTACTTC
NA | TRBJ2-3 | TRBV7-9 | TRBD1 | CASGTVSTDTQYF | TGTGCCAGCGGGACAGTCTCCACAGATACGCAGTATTTT
many | TRBJ1-1 | TRBV4-3 | NA | CASSQDRMTEAFF | TGCGCCAGCAGCCAAGACAGGATGACTGAAGCTTTCTTT
many | TRBJ2-7 | TRBV12-3/TRBV12-4 | TRBD2 | CASTLAGLTYEQYF | TGTGCCAGCACCTTAGCGGGGCTGACCTACGAGCAGTACTTC
many | TRBJ2-3 | TRBV4-3 | TRBD1 | CASSQDTGGGDTQYF | TGCGCCAGCAGCCAAGACACAGGGGGAGGAGATACGCAGTATTTT
many | TRBJ1-4 | TRBV6-2/TRBV6-3 | TRBD1 | CASSTGDRETEKLFF | TGTGCCAGCAGCACCGGGGACAGGGAAACAGAAAAACTGTTTTTT
NA | TRBJ2-7 | TRBV4-2 | TRBD1 | CASSQPTGGVSYEQYF | TGTGCCAGCAGCCAACCGACAGGGGGTGTTTCCTACGAGCAGTACTTC
many | TRBJ1-1 | TRBV12-3/TRBV12-4 | NA | CASCPARGTEAFF | TGTGCCAGCTGCCCGGCAAGGGGCACTGAAGCTTTCTTT
many | TRBJ2-1 | TRBV6-2/TRBV6-3 | NA | CASSYRQVSYNEQFF | TGTGCCAGCAGTTACAGACAGGTCTCCTACAATGAGCAGTTCTTC
few | TRBJ2-2 | TRBV7-6 | TRBD2 | CASSKRGAPTGELFF | TGTGCCAGCAGTAAGCGGGGGGCCCCCACCGGGGAGCTGTTTTTT
many | TRBJ2-5 | TRBV7-9 | NA | CASSPSETQYF | TGTGCCAGCAGCCCTTCAGAGACCCAGTACTTC